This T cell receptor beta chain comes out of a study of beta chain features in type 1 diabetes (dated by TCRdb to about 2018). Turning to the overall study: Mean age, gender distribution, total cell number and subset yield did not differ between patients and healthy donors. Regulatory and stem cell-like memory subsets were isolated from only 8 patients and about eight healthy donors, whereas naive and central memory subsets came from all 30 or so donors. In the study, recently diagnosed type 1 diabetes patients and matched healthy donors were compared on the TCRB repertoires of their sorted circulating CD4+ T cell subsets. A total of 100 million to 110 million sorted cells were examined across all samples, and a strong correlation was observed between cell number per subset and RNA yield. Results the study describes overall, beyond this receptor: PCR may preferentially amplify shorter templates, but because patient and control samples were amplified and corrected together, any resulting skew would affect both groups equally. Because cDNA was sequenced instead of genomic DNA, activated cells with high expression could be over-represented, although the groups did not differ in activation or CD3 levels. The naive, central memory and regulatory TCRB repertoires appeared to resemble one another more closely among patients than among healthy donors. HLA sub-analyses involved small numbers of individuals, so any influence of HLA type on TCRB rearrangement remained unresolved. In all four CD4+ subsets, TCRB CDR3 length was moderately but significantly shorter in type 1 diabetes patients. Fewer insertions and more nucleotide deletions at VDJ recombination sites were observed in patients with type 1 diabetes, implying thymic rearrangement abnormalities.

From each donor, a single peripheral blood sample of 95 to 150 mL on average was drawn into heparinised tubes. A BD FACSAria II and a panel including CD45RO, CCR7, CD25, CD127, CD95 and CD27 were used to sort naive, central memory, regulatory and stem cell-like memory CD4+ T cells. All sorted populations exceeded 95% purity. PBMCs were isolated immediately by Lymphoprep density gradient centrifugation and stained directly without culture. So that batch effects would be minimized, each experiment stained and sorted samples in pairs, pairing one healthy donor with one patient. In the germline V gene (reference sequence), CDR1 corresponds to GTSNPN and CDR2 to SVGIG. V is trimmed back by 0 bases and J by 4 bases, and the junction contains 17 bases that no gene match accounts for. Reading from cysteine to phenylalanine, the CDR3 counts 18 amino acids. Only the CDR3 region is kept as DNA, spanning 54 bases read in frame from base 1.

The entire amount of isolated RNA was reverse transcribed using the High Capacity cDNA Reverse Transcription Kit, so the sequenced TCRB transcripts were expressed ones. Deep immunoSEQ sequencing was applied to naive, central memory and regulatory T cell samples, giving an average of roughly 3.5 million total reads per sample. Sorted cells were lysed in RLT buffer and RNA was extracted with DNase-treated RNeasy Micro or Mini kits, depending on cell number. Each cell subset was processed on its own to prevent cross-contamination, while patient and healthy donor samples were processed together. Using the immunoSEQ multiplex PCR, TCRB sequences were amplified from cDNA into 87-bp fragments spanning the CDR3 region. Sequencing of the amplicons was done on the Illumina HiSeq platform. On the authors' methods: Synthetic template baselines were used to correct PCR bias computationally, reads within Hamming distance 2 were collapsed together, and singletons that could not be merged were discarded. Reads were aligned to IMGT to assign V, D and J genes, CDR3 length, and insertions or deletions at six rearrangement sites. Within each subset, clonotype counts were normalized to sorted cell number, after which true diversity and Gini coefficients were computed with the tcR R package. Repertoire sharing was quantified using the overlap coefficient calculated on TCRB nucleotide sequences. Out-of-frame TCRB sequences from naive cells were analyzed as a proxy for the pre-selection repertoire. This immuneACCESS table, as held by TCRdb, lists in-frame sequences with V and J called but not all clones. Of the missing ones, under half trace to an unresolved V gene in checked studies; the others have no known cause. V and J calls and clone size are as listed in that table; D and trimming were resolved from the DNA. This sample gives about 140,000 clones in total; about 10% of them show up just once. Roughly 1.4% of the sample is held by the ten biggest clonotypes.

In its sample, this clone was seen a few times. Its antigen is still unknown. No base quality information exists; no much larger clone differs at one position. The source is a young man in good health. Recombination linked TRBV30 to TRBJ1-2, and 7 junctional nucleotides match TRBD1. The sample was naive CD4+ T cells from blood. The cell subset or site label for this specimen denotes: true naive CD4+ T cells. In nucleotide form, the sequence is TGTGCCTGGAGTGTACGAAGTGGCAGGGACAGCCGATTCTATGGCTACACCTTC. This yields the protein CAWSVRSGRDSRFYGYTF.